Following are 23 T cell receptor beta chains from one sample sequenced in a study of shared clonotypes between healthy human individuals. Clones were read by immunoSEQ multiplex PCR, and TCRdb kept only the in-frame ones, dropping some. The sample consists of about 1 million clones, around 78% of them appearing once. The sequencing input was memory CD4+ T cells from PBMCs. As for subset: CD45RA-negative fraction. Every receptor here comes from a man aged 18 to 29 in good health. Some clones in this sample may be carry-over from other donors' samples.

A note on this clone: This CDR3 is also generated by other DNA sequences in the sample. The DNA of the CDR3 is TGTGCCAGCAGCTTAGTTTCCGGGAACACTGAAGCTTTCTTT. Encoded protein: CASSLVSGNTEAFF. The V call is TRBV11-2, the J call TRBJ1-1; no definite D call. The CDR3 sequence is 14 residues long. The ends were cut back, 1 base at V and 1 base at J, with 7 bases in the middle. Germline lookup yields CDR1 SGHAT and CDR2 FQNNGV.

The chain is built from TRBV4-1 and TRBJ2-5, with unresolved D. Germline loops: CDR1 MGHRA, CDR2 YSYEKL. V lost 4 bases to trimming and J lost 1 base, with 13 bases between them. The CDR3 runs to 15 residues. This CDR3 reads CASSRTPAPQETQYF. In DNA form, the CDR3 reads TGCGCCAGCAGCCGTACCCCCGCTCCCCAAGAGACCCAGTACTTC.

As DNA, the CDR3 is TGTGCCAGCAGCTTAGTCAGCAGGGAAGGGAACATTCAGTACTTC. It specifies CASSLVSREGNIQYF. This rearrangement joins TRBV11-2 to TRBJ2-4, with a weak D call TRBD1 (5 bases). V lost 1 base and J 7 bases, leaving 14 bases between the germline ends. CDR3 size: 15 residues. CDR1 and CDR2 from the germline V gene are SGHAT and FQNNGV. The variable domain in full, with the rest retrieved from reference TRBV11-2 and TRBJ2-4, is EAGVAQSPRYKIIEKRQSVAFWCNPISGHATLYWYQQILGQGPKLLIQFQNNGVVDDSQLPKDRFSAERLKGVDSTLKIQPAKLEDSAVYLCASSLVSREGNIQYFGAGTRLSVL.

The chain employs TRBV7-9 and TRBJ2-7, with a weak D call TRBD1 (6 bases). Germline loops: CDR1 SEHNR, CDR2 FQNEAQ (reference sequence). The V and J ends lost 5 bases and 3 bases respectively, with 17 bases between them. The CDR3 is 15 amino acids. DNA of the CDR3: TGTGCCAGCAGCCCGGGACATCTTAACGTCTACGAGCAGTACTTC. Amino acids: CASSPGHLNVYEQYF.

V gene TRBV28 combines with J gene TRBJ2-7; a possible D gene is TRBD2 (5 bases). V was pared by 3 bases and J by 4 bases, with 13 bases between. This CDR3 is built from 14 residues. The germline V gene has CDR1 MDHEN and CDR2 SYDVKM. CDR3 DNA: TGTGCCAGCAGTTTTCCCAGCGGAAAGTACGAGCAGTACTTC. Its translation is CASSFPSGKYEQYF.

Concerning this clone: A much larger clonotype is one base distant, so this may be a read error. The V call is TRBV9, the J call TRBJ2-3; no clear D gene. The CDR3 sequence is 11 residues long. Germline V gene sequence: CDR1 SGDLS, CDR2 YYNGEE. Trimming cost V 4 bases and J 5 bases, with 5 bases left between them. The CDR3 loop reads CASSSLDTQYF. CDR3 in DNA: TGTGCCAGCAGCTCTCTAGATACGCAGTATTTT.

This clone appeared many times. The chain combines TRBV25-1 with TRBJ2-5, with D perhaps matching TRBD1 (5 bases). V lost 4 bases and J 0 bases, leaving 12 bases between the germline ends. In germline, CDR1 is MGHDK, CDR2 SYGVNS. The CDR3 is 15 residues long. The DNA of the CDR3 is TGTGCCAGCAGTGCGGACACCTCCTACCAAGAGACCCAGTACTTC. Translating it yields CASSADTSYQETQYF.

The chain combines TRBV9 with TRBJ2-7, with 7 bases matching TRBD1. Germline CDR1 and CDR2: SGDLS and YYNGEE. V dropped 7 bases and J dropped 2; count of bases not matched to a gene: 9. The CDR3 has 14 amino acids. This CDR3 reads CASAQGQGAYEQYF. In DNA, the CDR3 is TGTGCCAGCGCTCAGGGGCAGGGGGCCTACGAGCAGTACTTC.

This clone was observed a few times. The chain combines TRBV19 with TRBJ1-2; the D is unclear. V was trimmed by 6 bases and J by 6 bases, leaving 20 bases between them. The length of the CDR3 is 15 residues. Germline values: CDR1 LNHDA, CDR2 SQIVND (reference sequence). The CDR3 DNA follows: TGTGCCAGTAGAAAGTCGAGACCGCCGATGGATGGCTACACCTTC. The encoded protein is CASRKSRPPMDGYTF.

The rearrangement joins TRBV11-2 to TRBJ2-7; D gene uncertain. Germline CDR1 and CDR2: SGHAT and FQNNGV. This CDR3 spans 15 amino acids. The ends were cut back, 5 bases at V and 0 bases at J, with 14 bases in the middle. The CDR3 sequence: CASSTGSYYSYEQYF. The CDR3 DNA reads TGTGCCAGCAGCACCGGAAGTTATTACTCCTACGAGCAGTACTTC.

The V call is TRBV2, the J call TRBJ2-7; 9 nucleotides line up with TRBD2. V lost 5 bases, J lost 0 bases, and 5 bases stayed unmatched. Germline values: CDR1 SNHLY, CDR2 FYNNEI. This CDR3 has 15 residues. The CDR3 region has the DNA TGTGCCAGCAGTCCCAGCGGGAGGACCTCCTACGAGCAGTACTTC. Its protein is CASSPSGRTSYEQYF. Complete variable domain (other parts from reference TRBV2 and TRBJ2-7): EPEVTQTPSHQVTQMGQEVILRCVPISNHLYFYWYRQILGQKVEFLVSFYNNEISEKSEIFDDQFSVERPDGSNFTLKIRSTKLEDSAMYFCASSPSGRTSYEQYFGPGTRLTVT.

This clone was seen only a few times. The chain uses TRBV7-8 and TRBJ2-7; TRBD1 aligns across 9 bases. The CDR3 loop spans 14 amino acids. Unmatched junction bases numbered 13, after V lost 4 bases and J lost 12 bases. Germline loops: CDR1 SGHVS, CDR2 FQNEAQ. The CDR3 is CASSYDRGYSAGYF. The CDR3 DNA reads TGTGCCAGCAGCTACGACAGGGGGTACTCCGCCGGGTACTTC.

Details on this clone: Sequence at one end of the junction differs from germline and may be a read error. The chain joins TRBV4-1 to TRBJ2-3; a possible D gene is TRBD2 (7 bases). The CDR3 contains 14 residues. Germline assignment: CDR1 MGHRA and CDR2 YSYEKL. Here the CDR3 reads CASTQRGGSDTQYF. The DNA of the CDR3 is TGCGCCAGCACCCAAAGGGGGGGGTCAGATACGCAGTATTTT.

This clone was detected a few times. The genes are TRBV2 and TRBJ1-1; no clear D gene. CDR1 and CDR2 (germline): SNHLY, FYNNEI. This CDR3 comprises 12 residues. V was clipped by 7 bases and J by 4 bases, with 10 bases between them. The CDR3 DNA sequence: TGTGCCAGCATGGTACAGCTCACTGAAGCTTTCTTT. It encodes CASMVQLTEAFF.

The chain combines TRBV7-9 with TRBJ1-1, with D uncertain. Trimming shortened V by 5 bases and J by 7 bases, and 11 bases separated the two germline ends. The germline V gene encodes CDR1 SEHNR and CDR2 FQNEAQ (reference sequence). CDR3 size: 12 residues. The CDR3 nucleotides read TGTGCCAGCAGCGCGGACGTATTTGAAGCTTTCTTT. It encodes CASSADVFEAFF.

This clone was seen a few times. The sample contains more than one DNA sequence encoding this CDR3. The chain couples TRBV4-1 to TRBJ2-7; 12 positions match TRBD2. CDR1 and CDR2 from the germline V gene are MGHRA and YSYEKL. The V segment lost 3 bases and the J segment 0 bases; nucleotides outside the gene matches: 0. The CDR3 is 15 residues long. In DNA form, the CDR3 reads TGCGCCAGCAGCCAGGGACTAGCGGGCTCCTACGAGCAGTACTTC. Translation: CASSQGLAGSYEQYF.

V gene TRBV30 combines with J gene TRBJ2-5; D perhaps matches TRBD2 (7 bases). Germline CDR1 and CDR2: GTSNPN and SVGIG (reference sequence). This CDR3 has 16 residues. The germline V and J ends were trimmed by 2 bases and 3 bases, with 19 bases remaining between them. The CDR3 coding sequence is TGTGCCTGGAGTAGAACTGGGGGGGGCTGGAAAGAGACCCAGTACTTC. It yields the protein CAWSRTGGGWKETQYF.

Turning to this clone: Other nucleotide sequences in the sample specify the same CDR3. V gene TRBV11-3 combines with J gene TRBJ2-1; the D is unclear. Trimming pared 1 base from V and 3 bases from J, leaving 4 bases between. The CDR3 runs to 13 residues. The germline V gene encodes CDR1 SGHNT and CDR2 YENEEA. CDR3 sequence (DNA): TGTGCCAGCAGCTTAGGGGGCTACAATGAGCAGTTCTTC. This codes for CASSLGGYNEQFF.

This clone has just one count. This chain links TRBV30 with TRBJ1-6, with a tentative D call TRBD1 (5 bases). Trimming removed 0 bases at V and 10 bases at J, with 10 bases between. CDR3 length equals 13 residues. CDR1 is GTSNPN and CDR2 is SVGIG in the germline V gene (reference sequence). CDR3 residues: CAWSVSQGSPLHF. CDR3 nucleotides: TGTGCCTGGAGTGTAAGTCAGGGCTCACCCCTCCACTTT.

The CDR3 sequence is CASSAQGAADYGYTF. For the CDR3, the DNA is TGTGCCAGCTCAGCGCAGGGGGCGGCGGATTATGGCTACACCTTC. The V call is TRBV18, the J call TRBJ1-2; 8 bases match TRBD1. V gave up 5 bases and J gave up 5 bases; unmatched junction bases: 10. Germline lookup yields CDR1 KGHSH and CDR2 LQKENI. The CDR3 is made up of 15 amino acids.

The chain links TRBV5-1 to TRBJ2-7, with 14 nucleotides matching TRBD2. The V and J ends lost 3 bases and 4 bases, in that order; junction bases with no gene match: 15. In germline, CDR1 is SGHRS, CDR2 YFSETQ. CDR3 length: 19 residues. The CDR3, as DNA: TGCGCCAGCAGCTCAAGACTAGCGGGAGGGCCCGGGAGAGTTTACGAGCAGTACTTC. It translates to CASSSRLAGGPGRVYEQYF.

On this clone: The sample has other DNA sequences that encode this CDR3 too. The CDR3 protein is CASSHAYEQYF. For the CDR3, the DNA is TGTGCCAGCAGCCACGCTTACGAGCAGTACTTC. The chain couples TRBV7-2 to TRBJ2-7, with D uncertain. Germline loops: CDR1 SGHTA, CDR2 FQGNSA. Trimming cost V 5 bases and J 4 bases, with 6 bases left between them. This CDR3 is built from 11 residues.

Points on this clone: Other DNA sequences in this sample translate to the same CDR3. The V call is TRBV4-1, the J call TRBJ1-2; tentatively, D is TRBD1 (5 bases). Germline CDR1 MGHRA, CDR2 YSYEKL. The CDR3 sequence is 14 residues long. The V gene lost 0 bases and the J gene lost 4 bases, with 9 bases spanning the gap. The CDR3 nucleotides read TGCGCCAGCAGCCAAGACTCGGGGCCCTATGGCTACACCTTC. Amino acid sequence: CASSQDSGPYGYTF.